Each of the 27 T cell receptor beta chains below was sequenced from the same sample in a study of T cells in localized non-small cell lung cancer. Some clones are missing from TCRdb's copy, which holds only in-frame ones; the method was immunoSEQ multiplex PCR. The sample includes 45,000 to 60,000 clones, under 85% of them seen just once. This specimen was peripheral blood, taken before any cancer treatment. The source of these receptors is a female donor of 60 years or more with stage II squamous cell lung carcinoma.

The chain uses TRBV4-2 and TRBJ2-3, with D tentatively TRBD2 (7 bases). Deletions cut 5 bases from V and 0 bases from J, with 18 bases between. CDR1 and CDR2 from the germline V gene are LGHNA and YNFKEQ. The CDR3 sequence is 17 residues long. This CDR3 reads CASSSFPGGTSTDTQYF. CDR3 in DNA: TGTGCCAGCAGCTCCTTCCCGGGGGGCACAAGCACAGATACGCAGTATTTT.

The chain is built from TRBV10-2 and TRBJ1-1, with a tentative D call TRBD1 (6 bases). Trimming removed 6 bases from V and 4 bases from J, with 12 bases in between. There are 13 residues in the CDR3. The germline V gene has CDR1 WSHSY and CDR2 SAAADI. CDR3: CASSAGTTTEAFF. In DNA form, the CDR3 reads TGCGCCAGCAGCGCCGGGACAACCACTGAAGCTTTCTTT.

The CDR3 loop is CASSLPSPGGLFF. The CDR3 coding sequence is TGTGCCAGCAGCTTACCCTCTCCGGGGGGTCTGTTCTTC. The V gene is TRBV7-2, the J gene TRBJ2-1, with 7 bases identical to TRBD2. The CDR3 is 13 residues long. V lost 2 bases and J lost 15; bases outside the gene matches: 10. Germline CDR1 and CDR2: SGHTA and FQGNSA.

This CDR3 is CASTPQGDGAYEQYF. CDR3 in DNA: TGTGCCAGCACCCCTCAAGGGGACGGGGCCTACGAGCAGTACTTC. This chain connects TRBV6-6 to TRBJ2-7, with D possibly being TRBD1 or TRBD2 (5 bases each). Deletions cut 7 bases from V and 2 bases from J, with 18 bases between. The CDR3 spans 15 residues. Germline loops: CDR1 MNHNY, CDR2 SVGAGI (reference sequence).

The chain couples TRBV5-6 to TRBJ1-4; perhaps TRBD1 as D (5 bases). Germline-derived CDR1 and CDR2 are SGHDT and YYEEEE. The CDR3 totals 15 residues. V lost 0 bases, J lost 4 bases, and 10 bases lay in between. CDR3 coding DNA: TGTGCCAGCAGCTTGGCCGACAGATATAATGAAAAACTGTTTTTT. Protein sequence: CASSLADRYNEKLFF.

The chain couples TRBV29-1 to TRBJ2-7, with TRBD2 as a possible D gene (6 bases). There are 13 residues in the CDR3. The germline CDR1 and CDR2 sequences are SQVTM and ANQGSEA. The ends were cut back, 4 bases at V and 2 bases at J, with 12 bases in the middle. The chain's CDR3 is CSVGISGPYEQYF. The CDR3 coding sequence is TGCAGCGTTGGAATTAGCGGACCCTACGAGCAGTACTTC.

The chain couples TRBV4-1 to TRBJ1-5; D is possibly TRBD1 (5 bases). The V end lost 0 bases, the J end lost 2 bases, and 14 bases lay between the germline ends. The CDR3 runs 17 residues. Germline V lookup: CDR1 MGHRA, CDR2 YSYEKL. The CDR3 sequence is CASSQDVGDMGNQPQHF. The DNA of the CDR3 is TGCGCCAGCAGCCAAGATGTGGGGGATATGGGCAATCAGCCCCAGCATTTT.

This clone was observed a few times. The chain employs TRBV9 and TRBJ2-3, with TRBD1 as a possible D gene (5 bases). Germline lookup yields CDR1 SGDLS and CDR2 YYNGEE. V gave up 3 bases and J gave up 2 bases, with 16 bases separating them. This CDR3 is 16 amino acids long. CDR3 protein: CASSAGRQLLTDTQYF. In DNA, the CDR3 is TGTGCCAGCAGCGCAGGACGACAGCTTCTCACAGATACGCAGTATTTT.

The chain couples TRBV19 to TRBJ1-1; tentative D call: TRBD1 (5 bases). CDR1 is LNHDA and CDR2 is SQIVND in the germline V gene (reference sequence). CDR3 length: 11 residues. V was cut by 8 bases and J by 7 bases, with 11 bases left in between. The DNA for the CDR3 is TGTGCCAGTGCGAGGGACCTTGAAGCTTTCTTT. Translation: CASARDLEAFF. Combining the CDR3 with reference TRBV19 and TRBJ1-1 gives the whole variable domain DGGITQSPKYLFRKEGQNVTLSCEQNLNHDAMYWYRQDPGQGLRLIYYSQIVNDFQKGDIAEGYSVSREKKESFPLTVTSAQKNPTAFYLCASARDLEAFFGQGTRLTVV.

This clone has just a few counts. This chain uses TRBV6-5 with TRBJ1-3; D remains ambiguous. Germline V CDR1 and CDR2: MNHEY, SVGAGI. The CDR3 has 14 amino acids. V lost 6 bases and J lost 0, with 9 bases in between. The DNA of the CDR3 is TGTGCCAGCAGGGCTCAGAGCTCTGGAAACACCATATATTTT. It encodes CASRAQSSGNTIYF.

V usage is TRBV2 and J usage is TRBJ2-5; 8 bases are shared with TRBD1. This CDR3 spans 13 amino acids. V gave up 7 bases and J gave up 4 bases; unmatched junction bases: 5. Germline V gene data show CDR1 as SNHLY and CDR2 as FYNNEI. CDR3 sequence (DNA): TGTGCCAGCACCCGGACAGGGAGAGAGACCCAGTACTTC. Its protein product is CASTRTGRETQYF.

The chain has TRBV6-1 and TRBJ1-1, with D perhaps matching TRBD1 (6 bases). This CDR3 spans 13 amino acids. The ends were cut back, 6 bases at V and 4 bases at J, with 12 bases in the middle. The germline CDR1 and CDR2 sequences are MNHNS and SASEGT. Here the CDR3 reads CASRRGGGTEAFF. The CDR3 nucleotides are TGTGCCAGCAGGAGAGGGGGGGGCACTGAAGCTTTCTTT.

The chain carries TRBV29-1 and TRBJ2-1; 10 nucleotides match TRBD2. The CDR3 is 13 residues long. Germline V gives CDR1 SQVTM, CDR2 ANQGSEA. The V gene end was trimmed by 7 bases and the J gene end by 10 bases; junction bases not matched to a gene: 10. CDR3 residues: CSELAGMAGEQFF. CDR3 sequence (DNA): TGCAGCGAACTAGCGGGAATGGCGGGGGAGCAGTTCTTC.

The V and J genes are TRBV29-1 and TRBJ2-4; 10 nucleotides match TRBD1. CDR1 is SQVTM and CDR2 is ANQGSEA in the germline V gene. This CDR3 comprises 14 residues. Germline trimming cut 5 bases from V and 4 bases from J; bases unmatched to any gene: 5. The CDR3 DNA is TGCAGCGTTTTTGCGGGACAGGGGAAAAACATTCAGTACTTC. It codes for CSVFAGQGKNIQYF.

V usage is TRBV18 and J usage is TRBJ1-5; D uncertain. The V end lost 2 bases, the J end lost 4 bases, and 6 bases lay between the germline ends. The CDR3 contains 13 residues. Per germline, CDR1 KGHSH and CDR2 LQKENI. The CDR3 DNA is TGTGCCAGCTCACCAGGGGTAAATCAGCCCCAGCATTTT. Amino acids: CASSPGVNQPQHF.

CDR3 protein: CASSSGQGNEKLFF. The CDR3, as DNA: TGTGCCAGCTCATCGGGACAGGGGAACGAAAAACTGTTTTTT. V and J are TRBV18 and TRBJ1-4; 10 bases map to TRBD1. The germline CDR1 and CDR2 sequences are KGHSH and LQKENI. V lost 5 bases, J lost 8 bases, and 5 bases stayed unmatched. CDR3 length: 14 amino acids.

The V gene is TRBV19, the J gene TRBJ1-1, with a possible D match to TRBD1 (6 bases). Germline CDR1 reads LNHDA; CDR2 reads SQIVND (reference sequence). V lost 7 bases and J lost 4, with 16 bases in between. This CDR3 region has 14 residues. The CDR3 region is CASNVQGYATEAFF. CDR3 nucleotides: TGTGCCAGTAACGTACAGGGTTATGCCACTGAAGCTTTCTTT.

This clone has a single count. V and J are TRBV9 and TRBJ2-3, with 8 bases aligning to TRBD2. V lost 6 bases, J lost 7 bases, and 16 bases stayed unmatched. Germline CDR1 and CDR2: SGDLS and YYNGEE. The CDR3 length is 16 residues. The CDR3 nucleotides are TGTGCCAGCAACCCGACAGGACTAGCCTCGGGTAATACGCAGTATTTT. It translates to CASNPTGLASGNTQYF.

DNA of the CDR3: TGCGCCAGCAGCTTGTCAGGGGGGAACACTGAAGCTTTCTTT. It is translated as CASSLSGGNTEAFF. V usage is TRBV5-1 and J usage is TRBJ1-1, with 7 bases identical to TRBD1. V lost 1 base and J lost 1; bases outside the gene matches: 1. Germline CDR1 is SGHRS and CDR2 is YFSETQ. The CDR3 has 14 amino acids. The full variable domain, completed using reference TRBV5-1 and TRBJ1-1, is KAGVTQTPRYLIKTRGQQVTLSCSPISGHRSVSWYQQTPGQGLQFLFEYFSETQRNKGNFPGRFSGRQFSNSRSEMNVSTLELGDSALYLCASSLSGGNTEAFFGQGTRLTVV.

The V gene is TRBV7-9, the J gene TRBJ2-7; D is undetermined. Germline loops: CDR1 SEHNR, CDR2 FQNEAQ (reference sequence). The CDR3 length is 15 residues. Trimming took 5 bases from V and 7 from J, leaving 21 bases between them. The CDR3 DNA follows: TGTGCCAGCAGCCTTCCCGGCCCGTTTGCGGTAGAGCAGTACTTC. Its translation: CASSLPGPFAVEQYF.

The CDR3 loop reads CASSSQGFMGSYEQYF. In DNA form, the CDR3 reads TGTGCCAGCAGCTCCCAGGGTTTCATGGGCTCCTACGAGCAGTACTTC. J is TRBJ2-7 and V is TRBV14, with D possibly matching TRBD1 (5 bases). The germline V and J ends were trimmed by 5 bases and 0 bases, with 17 bases remaining between them. From germline, CDR1 is SGHDN and CDR2 FVKESK. This CDR3 has 16 residues.

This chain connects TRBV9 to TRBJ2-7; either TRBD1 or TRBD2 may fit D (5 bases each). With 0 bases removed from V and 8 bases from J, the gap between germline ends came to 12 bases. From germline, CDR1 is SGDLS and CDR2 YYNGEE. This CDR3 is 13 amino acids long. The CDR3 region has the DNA TGTGCCAGCAGCGTAGGTCAGGGAGTCAAGCAGTACTTC. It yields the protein CASSVGQGVKQYF.

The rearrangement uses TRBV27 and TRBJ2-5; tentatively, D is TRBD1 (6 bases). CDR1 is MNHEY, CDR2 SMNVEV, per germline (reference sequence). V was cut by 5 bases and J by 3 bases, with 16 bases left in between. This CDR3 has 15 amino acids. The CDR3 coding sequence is TGTGCCAGCAGTCACGCAGGGGCCTTCAAAGAGACCCAGTACTTC. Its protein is CASSHAGAFKETQYF.

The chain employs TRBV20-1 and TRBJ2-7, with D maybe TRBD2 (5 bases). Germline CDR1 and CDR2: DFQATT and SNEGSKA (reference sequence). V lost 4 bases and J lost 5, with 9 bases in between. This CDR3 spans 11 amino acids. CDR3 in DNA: TGCAGTGCTACGGGAAGCAACGAGCAGTACTTC. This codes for CSATGSNEQYF.

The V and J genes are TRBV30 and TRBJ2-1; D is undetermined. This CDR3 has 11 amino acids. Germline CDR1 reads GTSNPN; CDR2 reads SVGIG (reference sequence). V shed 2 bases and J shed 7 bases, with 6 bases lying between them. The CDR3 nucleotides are TGTGCCTGGAGTTTAATTAATGAGCAGTTCTTC. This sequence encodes CAWSLINEQFF.

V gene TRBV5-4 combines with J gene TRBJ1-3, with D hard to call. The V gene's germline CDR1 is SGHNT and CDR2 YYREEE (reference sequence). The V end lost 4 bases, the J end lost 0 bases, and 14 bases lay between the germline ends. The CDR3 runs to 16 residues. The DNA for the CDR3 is TGTGCCAGCAGCCTCCAAGGCCATAGCTCTGGAAACACCATATATTTT. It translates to CASSLQGHSSGNTIYF.

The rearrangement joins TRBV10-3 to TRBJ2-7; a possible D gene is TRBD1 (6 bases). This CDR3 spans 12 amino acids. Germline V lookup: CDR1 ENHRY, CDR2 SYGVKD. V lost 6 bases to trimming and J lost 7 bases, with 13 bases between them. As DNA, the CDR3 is TGTGCCATCAGGCAGGGGAGTGGGGAGCAGTACTTC. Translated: CAIRQGSGEQYF.